The TCR beta chain under discussion was sequenced for a study of blood T cell repertoires in COVID-19. In the study overall: Acute and convalescent COVID-19 specimens originated in the United States, Italy and Spain.

In the original processing: Researchers report that nucleated cell counts were estimated from reference gene primer amplification. Produced via immunoSEQ multiplex PCR; TCRdb's table is partial and in-frame only. Clonal size and the V and J genes are those of that table, whereas D and trimming came from the DNA. This sample has roughly 200,000 clones, with 75% to 90% found just once. Study members were between about 18 and 100 years old and lived in 25 or so US regions. Participant reports of clinical history set cohort assignment. The germline V gene encodes CDR1 MNHEY and CDR2 SMNVEV (reference sequence). The CDR3 length is 18 residues. V was trimmed by 2 bases and J by 4 bases, leaving 22 bases between them.

This sequence was found in a woman aged 40 to 49 with acute COVID-19. The chain couples TRBV27 to TRBJ2-3; D may be TRBD1 (6 bases). The source material was PBMCs or T cells enriched from blood (not recorded which). The CDR3 region is CASSLDPRRVGGADTQYF. CDR3 bases: TGTGCCAGCAGTTTAGATCCCCGTCGGGTAGGGGGAGCAGATACGCAGTATTTT.